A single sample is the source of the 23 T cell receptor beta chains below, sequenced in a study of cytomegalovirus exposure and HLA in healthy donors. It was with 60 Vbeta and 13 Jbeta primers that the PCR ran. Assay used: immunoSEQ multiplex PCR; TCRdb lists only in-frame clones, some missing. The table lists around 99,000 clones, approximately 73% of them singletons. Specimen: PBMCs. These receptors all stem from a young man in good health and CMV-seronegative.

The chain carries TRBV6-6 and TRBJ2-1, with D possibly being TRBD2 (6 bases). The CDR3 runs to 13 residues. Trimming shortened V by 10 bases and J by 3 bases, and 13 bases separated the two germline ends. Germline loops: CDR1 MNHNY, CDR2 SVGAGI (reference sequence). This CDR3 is CATGLPNYNEQFF. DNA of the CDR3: TGTGCCACCGGACTACCCAACTACAATGAGCAGTTCTTC.

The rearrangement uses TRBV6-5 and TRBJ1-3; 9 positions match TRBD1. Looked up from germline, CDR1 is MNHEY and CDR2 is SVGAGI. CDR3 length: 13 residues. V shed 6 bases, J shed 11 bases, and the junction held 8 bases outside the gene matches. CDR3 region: CASRQGTGSAIYF. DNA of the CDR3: TGTGCCAGCAGACAAGGGACAGGGAGCGCCATATATTTT.

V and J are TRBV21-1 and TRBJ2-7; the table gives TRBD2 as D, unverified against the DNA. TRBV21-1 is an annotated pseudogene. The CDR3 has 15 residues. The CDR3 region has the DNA TGTGCCAGCCGATCAAAGGGAACTAGCGGGAGGATGGAGTACTTC. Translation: CASRSKGTSGRMEYF.

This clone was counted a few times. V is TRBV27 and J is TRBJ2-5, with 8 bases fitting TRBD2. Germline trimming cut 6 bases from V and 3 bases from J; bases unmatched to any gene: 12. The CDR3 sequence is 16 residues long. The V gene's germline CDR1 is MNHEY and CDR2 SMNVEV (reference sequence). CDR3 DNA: TGTGCCAGCAGCCTCTCCTCACGGGAGGGAGAAGAGACCCAGTACTTC. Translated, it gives CASSLSSREGEETQYF.

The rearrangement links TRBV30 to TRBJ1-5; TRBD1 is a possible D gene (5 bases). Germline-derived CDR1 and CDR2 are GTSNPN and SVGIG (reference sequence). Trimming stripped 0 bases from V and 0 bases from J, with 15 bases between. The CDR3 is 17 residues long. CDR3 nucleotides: TGTGCCTGGAGTGTAGGACATACATCAGTTAGCAATCAGCCCCAGCATTTT. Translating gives CAWSVGHTSVSNQPQHF.

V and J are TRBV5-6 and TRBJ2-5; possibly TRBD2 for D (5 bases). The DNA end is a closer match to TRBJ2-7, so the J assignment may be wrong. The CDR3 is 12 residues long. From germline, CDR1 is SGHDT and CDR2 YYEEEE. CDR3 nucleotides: TGTGCCAGCAGCTTTGAGGGTAACGAGCAGTACTTC. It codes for CASSFEGNEQYF.

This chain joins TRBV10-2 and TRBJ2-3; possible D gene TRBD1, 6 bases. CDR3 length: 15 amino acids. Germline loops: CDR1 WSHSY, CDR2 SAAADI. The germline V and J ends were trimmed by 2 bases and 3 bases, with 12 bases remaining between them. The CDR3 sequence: CASSEPDSLTDTQYF. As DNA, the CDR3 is TGCGCCAGCAGTGAGCCGGACAGCTTAACAGATACGCAGTATTTT.

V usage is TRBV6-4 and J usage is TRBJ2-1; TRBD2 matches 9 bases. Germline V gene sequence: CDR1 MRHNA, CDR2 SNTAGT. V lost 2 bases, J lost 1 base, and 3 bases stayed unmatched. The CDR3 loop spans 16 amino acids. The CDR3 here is CASSDETSGSYNEQFF. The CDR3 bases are TGTGCCAGCAGTGACGAAACTAGCGGGTCCTACAATGAGCAGTTCTTC.

The chain's CDR3 is CASSFTPDRGQAEAFF. In DNA, the CDR3 is TGCGCCAGCAGCTTTACCCCCGACAGGGGGCAGGCTGAAGCTTTCTTT. This sequence joins TRBV5-1 and TRBJ1-1; TRBD1 matches at 10 bases. With V trimmed by 2 bases and J by 6 bases, 10 bases remained unmatched. CDR1 is SGHRS and CDR2 is YFSETQ in the germline V gene. The CDR3 covers 16 residues.

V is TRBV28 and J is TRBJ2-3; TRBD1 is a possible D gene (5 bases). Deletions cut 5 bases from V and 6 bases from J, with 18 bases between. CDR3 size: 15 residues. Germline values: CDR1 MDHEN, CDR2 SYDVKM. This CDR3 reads CASSPGNTHLDTQYF. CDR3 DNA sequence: TGTGCCAGCAGTCCAGGGAACACACATCTGGATACGCAGTATTTT.

CDR3 coding DNA: TGTGCCAGCAGCCAAATAAGGACAGCTCTAAATGAGCAGTTCTTC. Its protein is CASSQIRTALNEQFF. This sequence joins TRBV14 and TRBJ2-1; a weak D match, TRBD1 (6 bases). This CDR3 is built from 15 residues. V was trimmed by 2 bases and J by 7 bases, leaving 15 bases between them. Germline V lookup: CDR1 SGHDN, CDR2 FVKESK.

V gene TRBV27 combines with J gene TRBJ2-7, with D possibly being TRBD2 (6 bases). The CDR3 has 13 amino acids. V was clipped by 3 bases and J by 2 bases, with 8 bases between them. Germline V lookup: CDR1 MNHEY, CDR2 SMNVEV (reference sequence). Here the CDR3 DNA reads TGTGCCAGCAGTTTCGGGGGTACCTACGAGCAGTACTTC. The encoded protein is CASSFGGTYEQYF.

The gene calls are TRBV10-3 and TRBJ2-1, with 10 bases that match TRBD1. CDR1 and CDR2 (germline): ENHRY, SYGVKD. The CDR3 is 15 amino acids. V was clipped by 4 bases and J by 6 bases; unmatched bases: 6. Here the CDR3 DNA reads TGTGCCATCAGTGTAGGACAGGGGGGGATCAATGAGCAGTTCTTC. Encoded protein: CAISVGQGGINEQFF.

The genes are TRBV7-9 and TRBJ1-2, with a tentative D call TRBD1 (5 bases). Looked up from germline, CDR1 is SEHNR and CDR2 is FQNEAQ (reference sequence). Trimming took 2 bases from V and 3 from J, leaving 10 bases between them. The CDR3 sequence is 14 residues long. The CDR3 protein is CASSLNLGHYGYTF. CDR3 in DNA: TGTGCCAGCAGCTTAAATTTGGGGCACTATGGCTACACCTTC.

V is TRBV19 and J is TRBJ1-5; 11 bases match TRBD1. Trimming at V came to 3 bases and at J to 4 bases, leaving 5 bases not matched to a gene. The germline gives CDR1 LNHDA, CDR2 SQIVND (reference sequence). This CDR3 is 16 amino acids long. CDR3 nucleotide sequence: TGTGCCAGTAGTATGCCGGGACAGGGGGGGAATCAGCCCCAGCATTTT. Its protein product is CASSMPGQGGNQPQHF.

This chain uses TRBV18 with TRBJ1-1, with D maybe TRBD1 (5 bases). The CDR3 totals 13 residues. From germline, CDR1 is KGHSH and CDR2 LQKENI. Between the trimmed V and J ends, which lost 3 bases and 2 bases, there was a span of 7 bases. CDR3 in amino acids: CASSPQGNTEAFF. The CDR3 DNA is TGTGCCAGCTCACCTCAGGGCAACACTGAAGCTTTCTTT.

Here the CDR3 reads CASSYGTGGYEQYF. CDR3 bases: TGTGCCAGCAGTTACGGGACAGGGGGCTACGAGCAGTACTTC. This chain links TRBV6-5 with TRBJ2-5; 11 nucleotides match TRBD1. The DNA end is more similar to TRBJ2-7, so the J call may be wrong. This CDR3 comprises 14 residues. CDR1 MNHEY and CDR2 SVGAGI come from the germline V gene.

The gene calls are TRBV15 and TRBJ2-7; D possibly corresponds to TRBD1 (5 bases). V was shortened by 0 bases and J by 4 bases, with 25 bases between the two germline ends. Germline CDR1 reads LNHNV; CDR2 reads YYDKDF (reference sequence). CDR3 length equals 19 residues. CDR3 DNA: TGTGCCACCAGCAGAGAAACCCTCAGGCAGGACAATAGAGGATACGAGCAGTACTTC. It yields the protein CATSRETLRQDNRGYEQYF.

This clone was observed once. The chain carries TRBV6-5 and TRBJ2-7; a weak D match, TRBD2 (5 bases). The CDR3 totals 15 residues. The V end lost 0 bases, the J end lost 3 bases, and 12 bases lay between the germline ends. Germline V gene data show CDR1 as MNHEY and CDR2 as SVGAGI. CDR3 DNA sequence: TGTGCCAGCAGTTACTCCAATAGCGCCTACTACGAGCAGTACTTC. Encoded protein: CASSYSNSAYYEQYF.

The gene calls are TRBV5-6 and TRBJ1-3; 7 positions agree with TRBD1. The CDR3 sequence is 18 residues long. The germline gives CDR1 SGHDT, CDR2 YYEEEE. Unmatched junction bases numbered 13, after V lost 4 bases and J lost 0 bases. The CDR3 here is CASSRRDSYFYSGNTIYF. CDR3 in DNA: TGTGCCAGCAGCCGTAGGGACAGCTATTTTTACTCTGGAAACACCATATATTTT.

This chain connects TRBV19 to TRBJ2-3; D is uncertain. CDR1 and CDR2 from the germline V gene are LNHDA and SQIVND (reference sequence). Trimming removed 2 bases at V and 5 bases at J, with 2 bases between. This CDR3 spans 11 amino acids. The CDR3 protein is CASSILDTQYF. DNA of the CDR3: TGTGCCAGTAGTATACTAGATACGCAGTATTTT.

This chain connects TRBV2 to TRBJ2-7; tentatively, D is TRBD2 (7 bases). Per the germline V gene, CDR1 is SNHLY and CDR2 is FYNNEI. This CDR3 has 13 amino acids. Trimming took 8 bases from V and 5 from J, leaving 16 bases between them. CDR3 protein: CASFSGGLDEQYF. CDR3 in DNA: TGTGCCAGCTTTTCGGGGGGCCTCGACGAGCAGTACTTC.

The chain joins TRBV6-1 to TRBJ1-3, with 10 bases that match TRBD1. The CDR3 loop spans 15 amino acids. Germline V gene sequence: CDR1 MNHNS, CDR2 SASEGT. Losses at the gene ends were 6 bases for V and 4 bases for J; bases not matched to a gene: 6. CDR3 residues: CASRPDRGVGNTIYF. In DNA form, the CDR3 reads TGTGCCAGCAGGCCGGACAGGGGGGTAGGAAACACCATATATTTT.